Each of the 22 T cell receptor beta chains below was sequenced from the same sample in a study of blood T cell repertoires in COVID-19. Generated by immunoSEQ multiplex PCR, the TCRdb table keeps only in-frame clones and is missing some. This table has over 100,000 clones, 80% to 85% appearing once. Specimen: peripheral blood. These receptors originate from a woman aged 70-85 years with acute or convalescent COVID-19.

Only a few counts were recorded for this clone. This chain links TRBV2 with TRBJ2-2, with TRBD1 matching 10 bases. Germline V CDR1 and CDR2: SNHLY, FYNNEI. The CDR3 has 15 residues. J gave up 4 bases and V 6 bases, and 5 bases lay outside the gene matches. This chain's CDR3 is CASRRDRGITGELFF. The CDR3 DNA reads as TGTGCCAGCAGGAGGGACAGGGGTATCACCGGGGAGCTGTTTTTT.

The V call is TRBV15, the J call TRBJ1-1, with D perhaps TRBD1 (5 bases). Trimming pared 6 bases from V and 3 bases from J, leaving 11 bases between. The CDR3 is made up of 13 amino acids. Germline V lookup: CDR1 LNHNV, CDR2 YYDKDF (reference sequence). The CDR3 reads CATSKGVYTEAFF. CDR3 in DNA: TGTGCCACCAGTAAAGGGGTGTACACTGAAGCTTTCTTT.

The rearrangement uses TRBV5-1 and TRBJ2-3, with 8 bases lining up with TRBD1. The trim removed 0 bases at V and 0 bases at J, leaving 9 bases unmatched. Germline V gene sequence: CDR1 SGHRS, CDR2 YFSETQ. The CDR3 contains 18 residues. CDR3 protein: CASSLGSGGKRSTDTQYF. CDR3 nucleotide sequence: TGCGCCAGCAGCTTGGGTTCAGGGGGCAAGCGTAGCACAGATACGCAGTATTTT.

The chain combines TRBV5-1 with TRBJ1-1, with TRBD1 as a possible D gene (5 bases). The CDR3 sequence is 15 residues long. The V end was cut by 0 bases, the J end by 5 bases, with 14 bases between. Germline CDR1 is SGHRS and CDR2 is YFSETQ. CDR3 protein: CASSLAGGGETEAFF. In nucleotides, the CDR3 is TGCGCCAGCAGCTTGGCCGGGGGAGGGGAGACTGAAGCTTTCTTT.

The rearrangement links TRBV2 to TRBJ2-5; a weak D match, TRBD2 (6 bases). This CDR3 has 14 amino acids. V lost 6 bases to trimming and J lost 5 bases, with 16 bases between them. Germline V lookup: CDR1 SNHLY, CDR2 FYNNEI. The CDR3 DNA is TGTGCCAGCAGGGAGGGGCCGGGTCCGGAGACCCAGTACTTC. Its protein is CASREGPGPETQYF.

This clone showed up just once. The CDR3 protein is CASSYSTPNYGYTF. The CDR3, as DNA: TGTGCCAGCAGTTACTCCACACCAAACTATGGCTACACCTTC. The chain employs TRBV6-5 and TRBJ1-2; D unclear. This CDR3 is 14 amino acids long. With 0 bases removed from V and 2 bases from J, the gap between germline ends came to 7 bases. Germline assignment: CDR1 MNHEY and CDR2 SVGAGI.

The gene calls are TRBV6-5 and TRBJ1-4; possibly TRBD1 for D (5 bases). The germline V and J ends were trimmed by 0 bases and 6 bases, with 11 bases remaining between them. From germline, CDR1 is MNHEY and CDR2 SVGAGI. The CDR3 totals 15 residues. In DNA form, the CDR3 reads TGTGCCAGCAGTTACTCGAACCAGGGTTATGAAAAACTGTTTTTT. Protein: CASSYSNQGYEKLFF.

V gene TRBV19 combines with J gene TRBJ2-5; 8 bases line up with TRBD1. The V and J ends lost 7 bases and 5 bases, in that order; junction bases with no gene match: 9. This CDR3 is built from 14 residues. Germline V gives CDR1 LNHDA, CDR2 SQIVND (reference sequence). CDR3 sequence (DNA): TGTGCCAGTAAGGTACAGGGGGTACACGAGACCCAGTACTTC. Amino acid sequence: CASKVQGVHETQYF.

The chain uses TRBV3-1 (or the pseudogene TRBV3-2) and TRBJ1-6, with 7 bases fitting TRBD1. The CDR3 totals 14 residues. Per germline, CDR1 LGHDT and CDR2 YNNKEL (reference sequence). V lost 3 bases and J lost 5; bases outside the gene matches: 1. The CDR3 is CASSHGTDNSPLHF. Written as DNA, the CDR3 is TGTGCCAGCAGCCATGGGACAGATAATTCACCCCTCCACTTT.

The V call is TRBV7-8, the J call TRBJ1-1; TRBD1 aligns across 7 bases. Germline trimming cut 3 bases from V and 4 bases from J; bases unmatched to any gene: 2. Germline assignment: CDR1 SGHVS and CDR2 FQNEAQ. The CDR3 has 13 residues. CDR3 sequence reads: CASSFPGGTEAFF. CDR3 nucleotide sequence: TGTGCCAGCAGCTTCCCAGGGGGCACTGAAGCTTTCTTT.

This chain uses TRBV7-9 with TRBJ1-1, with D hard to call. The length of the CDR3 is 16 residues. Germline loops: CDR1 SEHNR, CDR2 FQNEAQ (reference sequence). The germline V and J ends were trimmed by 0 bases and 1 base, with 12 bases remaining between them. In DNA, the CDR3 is TGTGCCAGCAGCTTAGCACCGGCCGGGTCGAACACTGAAGCTTTCTTT. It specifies CASSLAPAGSNTEAFF.

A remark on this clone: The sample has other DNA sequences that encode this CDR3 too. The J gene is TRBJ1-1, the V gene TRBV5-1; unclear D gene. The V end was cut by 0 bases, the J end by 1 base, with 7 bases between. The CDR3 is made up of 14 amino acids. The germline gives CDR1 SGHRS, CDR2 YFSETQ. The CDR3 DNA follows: TGCGCCAGCAGCTTGGACAGCGGGAACACTGAAGCTTTCTTT. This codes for CASSLDSGNTEAFF. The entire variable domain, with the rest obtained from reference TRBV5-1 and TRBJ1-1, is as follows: KAGVTQTPRYLIKTRGQQVTLSCSPISGHRSVSWYQQTPGQGLQFLFEYFSETQRNKGNFPGRFSGRQFSNSRSEMNVSTLELGDSALYLCASSLDSGNTEAFFGQGTRLTVV.

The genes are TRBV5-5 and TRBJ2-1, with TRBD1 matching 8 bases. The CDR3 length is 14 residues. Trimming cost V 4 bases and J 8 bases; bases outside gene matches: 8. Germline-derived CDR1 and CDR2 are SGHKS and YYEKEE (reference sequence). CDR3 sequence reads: CASSRTGGVDEQFF. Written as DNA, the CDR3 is TGTGCCAGCAGCAGAACAGGGGGAGTCGATGAGCAGTTCTTC.

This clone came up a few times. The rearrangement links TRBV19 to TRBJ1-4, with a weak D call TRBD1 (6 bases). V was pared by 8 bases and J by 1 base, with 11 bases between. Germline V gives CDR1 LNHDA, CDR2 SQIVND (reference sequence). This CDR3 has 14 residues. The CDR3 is CASGDILTNEKLFF. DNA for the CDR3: TGTGCCAGTGGGGACATATTAACTAATGAAAAACTGTTTTTT. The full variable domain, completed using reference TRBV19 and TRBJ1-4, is DGGITQSPKYLFRKEGQNVTLSCEQNLNHDAMYWYRQDPGQGLRLIYYSQIVNDFQKGDIAEGYSVSREKKESFPLTVTSAQKNPTAFYLCASGDILTNEKLFFGSGTQLSVL.

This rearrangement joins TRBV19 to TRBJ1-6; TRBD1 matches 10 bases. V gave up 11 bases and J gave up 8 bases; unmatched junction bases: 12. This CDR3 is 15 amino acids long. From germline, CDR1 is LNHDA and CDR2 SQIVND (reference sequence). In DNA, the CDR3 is TGTGCCGCTCCGAGCGACAGGGGGCTTTATTCACCCCTCCACTTT. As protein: CAAPSDRGLYSPLHF. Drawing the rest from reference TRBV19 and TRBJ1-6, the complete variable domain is DGGITQSPKYLFRKEGQNVTLSCEQNLNHDAMYWYRQDPGQGLRLIYYSQIVNDFQKGDIAEGYSVSREKKESFPLTVTSAQKNPTAFYLCAAPSDRGLYSPLHFGNGTRLTVT.

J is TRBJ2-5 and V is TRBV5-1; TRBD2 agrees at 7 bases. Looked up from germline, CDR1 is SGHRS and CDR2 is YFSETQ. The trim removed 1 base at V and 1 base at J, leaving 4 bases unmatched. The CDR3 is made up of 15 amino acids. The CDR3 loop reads CASSLSLAAQETQYF. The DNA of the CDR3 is TGCGCCAGCAGCTTGTCGCTAGCGGCCCAAGAGACCCAGTACTTC.

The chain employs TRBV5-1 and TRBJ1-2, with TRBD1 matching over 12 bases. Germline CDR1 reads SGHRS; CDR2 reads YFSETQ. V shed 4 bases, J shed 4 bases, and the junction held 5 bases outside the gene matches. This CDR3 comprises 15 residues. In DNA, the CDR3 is TGCGCCAGCAGCCTAGGGGACAGGGGGCCCTATGGCTACACCTTC. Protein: CASSLGDRGPYGYTF.

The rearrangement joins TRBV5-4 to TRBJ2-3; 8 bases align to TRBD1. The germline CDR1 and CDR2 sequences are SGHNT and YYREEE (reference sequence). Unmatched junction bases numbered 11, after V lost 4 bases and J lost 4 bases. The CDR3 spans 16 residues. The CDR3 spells CASSIGGRGRPDTQYF. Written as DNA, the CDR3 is TGTGCCAGCAGCATCGGGGGCAGGGGGCGCCCAGATACGCAGTATTTT.

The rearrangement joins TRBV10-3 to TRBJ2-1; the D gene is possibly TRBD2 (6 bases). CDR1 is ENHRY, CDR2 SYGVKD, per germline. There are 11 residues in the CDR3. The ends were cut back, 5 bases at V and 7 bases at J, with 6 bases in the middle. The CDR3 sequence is CAISRGNEQFF. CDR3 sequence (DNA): TGTGCCATCAGTCGGGGGAATGAGCAGTTCTTC.

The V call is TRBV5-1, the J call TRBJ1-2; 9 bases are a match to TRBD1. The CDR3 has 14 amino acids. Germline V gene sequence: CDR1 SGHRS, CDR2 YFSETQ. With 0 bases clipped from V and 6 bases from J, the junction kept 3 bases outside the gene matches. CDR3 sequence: CASSLDRGRDGYTF. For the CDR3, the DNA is TGCGCCAGCAGCTTGGACAGGGGGCGAGATGGCTACACCTTC.

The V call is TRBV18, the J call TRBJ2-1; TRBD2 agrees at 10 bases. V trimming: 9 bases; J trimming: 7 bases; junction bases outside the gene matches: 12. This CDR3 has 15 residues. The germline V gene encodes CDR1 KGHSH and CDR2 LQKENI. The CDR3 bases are TGTGCCAGTTTTAATCTAGCGGGAGTTAAAAATGAGCAGTTCTTC. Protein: CASFNLAGVKNEQFF.

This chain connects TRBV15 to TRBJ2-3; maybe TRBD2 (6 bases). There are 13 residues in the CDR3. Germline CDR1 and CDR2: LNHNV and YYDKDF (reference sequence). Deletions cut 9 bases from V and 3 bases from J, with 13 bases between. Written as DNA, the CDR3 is TGTGCCACTCAGGACTATCAAACAGATACGCAGTATTTT. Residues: CATQDYQTDTQYF.